These 20 T cell receptor beta chains were all obtained from the same sample, sequenced in a study of control samples from healthy donors and cancer patients (TCRdb year 2020). Library generation was performed with the immunoSEQ multiplex PCR assay. The clones in this table, taken by TCRdb from immuneACCESS, are in-frame only. Not every clone is retained; where verified, under half of the shortfall comes from an unresolved V gene, and the cause of the rest is unknown. The sample has some 82,000 clones on record, about 79% of them singletons. In total, the top ten clones hold around 10% of the sample. Specimen: PBMCs. These receptors were collected from a man between 60 and 75 years old with head and neck cancer.

J is TRBJ1-2 and V is TRBV30; 9 bases align to TRBD1. V shed 3 bases, J shed 4 bases, and the junction held 6 bases outside the gene matches. The CDR3 spans 14 residues. The germline CDR1 and CDR2 sequences are GTSNPN and SVGIG (reference sequence). The CDR3 reads CAWSTGGSSYGYTF. CDR3 DNA: TGTGCCTGGAGCACAGGGGGCTCGTCCTATGGCTACACCTTC. Supplemented by reference TRBV30 and TRBJ1-2, the full variable domain reads SQTIHQWPATLVQPVGSPLSLECTVEGTSNPNLYWYRQAAGRGLQLLFYSVGIGQISSEVPQNLSASRPQDRQFILSSKKLLLSDSGFYLCAWSTGGSSYGYTFGSGTRLTVV.

This rearrangement joins TRBV6-5 to TRBJ1-5, with a possible D match to TRBD1 (6 bases). V was trimmed by 6 bases and J by 6 bases, leaving 9 bases between them. This CDR3 is built from 12 residues. Germline V lookup: CDR1 MNHEY, CDR2 SVGAGI. The CDR3 DNA sequence: TGTGCCAGCAGCCGACAGGTTCAGCCCCAGCATTTT. Its protein is CASSRQVQPQHF.

The chain combines TRBV12-3 or TRBV12-4 with TRBJ1-1; D may be TRBD1 (5 bases). This CDR3 is 13 amino acids long. Trimming left V 2 bases short and J 4 bases short, with 8 bases between. The CDR3 coding sequence is TGTGCCAGCAGTTTATTAGGGGTCACTGAAGCTTTCTTT. As protein: CASSLLGVTEAFF.

The CDR3 bases are TGTGCCAGCAGCCCCGGCGCACTAGCGGGAGTTGGGGAGACCCAGTACTTC. It specifies CASSPGALAGVGETQYF. This sequence joins TRBV11-2 and TRBJ2-5; 11 nucleotides agree with TRBD2. This CDR3 contains 17 residues. The J segment lost 5 bases and the V segment lost 5 bases, leaving 13 bases of the junction unmatched. In germline, CDR1 is SGHAT, CDR2 FQNNGV. Drawing the rest from reference TRBV11-2 and TRBJ2-5, the complete variable domain is EAGVAQSPRYKIIEKRQSVAFWCNPISGHATLYWYQQILGQGPKLLIQFQNNGVVDDSQLPKDRFSAERLKGVDSTLKIQPAKLEDSAVYLCASSPGALAGVGETQYFGPGTRLLVL.

The rearrangement uses TRBV7-9 and TRBJ1-3; D unclear. The V gene lost 2 bases and the J gene lost 1 base, with 9 bases spanning the gap. CDR1 and CDR2 (germline): SEHNR, FQNEAQ (reference sequence). CDR3 size: 15 residues. CDR3 amino acids: CASSLYTLSGNTIYF. The CDR3 DNA reads TGTGCCAGCAGCTTATATACTCTTTCTGGAAACACCATATATTTT.

J is TRBJ1-1 and V is TRBV3-1 (or the pseudogene TRBV3-2); possibly TRBD1 for D (6 bases). Trimming removed 3 bases at V and 0 bases at J, with 11 bases between. This CDR3 is built from 15 residues. Germline CDR1 and CDR2: LGHDT and YNNKEL (reference sequence). The CDR3 DNA reads TGTGCCAGCAGCCAGTCCGGGACATTGAACACTGAAGCTTTCTTT. As protein: CASSQSGTLNTEAFF.

V and J are TRBV15 and TRBJ2-7, with a weak D call TRBD2 (5 bases). The CDR3 covers 15 residues. Trimming pared 3 bases from V and 3 bases from J, leaving 15 bases between. Germline-derived CDR1 and CDR2 are LNHNV and YYDKDF (reference sequence). CDR3: CATSSKVTGFYEQYF. CDR3 sequence (DNA): TGTGCCACCAGCAGCAAAGTCACGGGGTTCTACGAGCAGTACTTC.

The genes are TRBV2 and TRBJ1-6, with D perhaps matching TRBD1 (5 bases). CDR1 and CDR2 (germline): SNHLY, FYNNEI. The V and J ends lost 6 bases and 8 bases respectively, with 11 bases between them. This CDR3 has 13 residues. CDR3 nucleotides: TGTGCCAGCAGGGAGGACATCTATTCACCCCTCCACTTT. Translating gives CASREDIYSPLHF. Combining the CDR3 with reference TRBV2 and TRBJ1-6 gives the whole variable domain EPEVTQTPSHQVTQMGQEVILRCVPISNHLYFYWYRQILGQKVEFLVSFYNNEISEKSEIFDDQFSVERPDGSNFTLKIRSTKLEDSAMYFCASREDIYSPLHFGNGTRLTVT.

The chain joins TRBV28 to TRBJ1-1; a weak D match, TRBD1 (5 bases). Trimming left V 4 bases short and J 7 bases short, with 16 bases between. In germline, CDR1 is MDHEN, CDR2 SYDVKM. This CDR3 comprises 14 residues. The chain's CDR3 is CASSSTNSGGEAFF. The DNA of the CDR3 is TGTGCCAGCAGTTCGACAAACTCTGGGGGTGAAGCTTTCTTT.

The J gene is TRBJ1-4, the V gene TRBV7-9; 9 nucleotides align to TRBD1. Losses at the gene ends were 8 bases for V and 4 bases for J; bases not matched to a gene: 5. Germline V lookup: CDR1 SEHNR, CDR2 FQNEAQ (reference sequence). This CDR3 is built from 14 residues. The CDR3 DNA reads TGTGCCAGCGTACCGGGACAGGGTAATGAAAAACTGTTTTTT. Its protein product is CASVPGQGNEKLFF.

The J gene is TRBJ1-5, the V gene TRBV28; 7 bases fit TRBD1. The CDR3 loop spans 15 amino acids. Germline V gives CDR1 MDHEN, CDR2 SYDVKM. Unmatched junction bases numbered 10, after V lost 8 bases and J lost 3 bases. The CDR3 nucleotides are TGTGCCAGCGGGCAAGGGACAGACTACAATCAGCCCCAGCATTTT. This sequence encodes CASGQGTDYNQPQHF.

This chain connects TRBV10-3 to TRBJ2-1; D might be TRBD2 (8 bases). Trimming pared 6 bases from V and 10 bases from J, leaving 25 bases between. The CDR3 runs to 16 residues. Germline-derived CDR1 and CDR2 are ENHRY and SYGVKD. CDR3 protein: CAISPRAERETGEQFF. In DNA, the CDR3 is TGTGCCATCAGCCCTCGAGCCGAGCGGGAGACAGGGGAGCAGTTCTTC.

The chain uses TRBV27 and TRBJ1-6; TRBD1 aligns across 7 bases. CDR1 and CDR2 (germline): MNHEY, SMNVEV (reference sequence). V dropped 3 bases and J dropped 1; count of bases not matched to a gene: 3. This CDR3 comprises 16 residues. The CDR3 bases are TGTGCCAGCAGTTTCCAGGGGGTGTCCTATAATTCACCCCTCCACTTT. It specifies CASSFQGVSYNSPLHF.

This clone was seen once. The V call is TRBV27, the J call TRBJ2-1, with 8 bases identical to TRBD2. V trimming: 7 bases; J trimming: 10 bases; junction bases outside the gene matches: 6. Per the germline V gene, CDR1 is MNHEY and CDR2 is SMNVEV (reference sequence). The CDR3 is 12 amino acids. CDR3 sequence (DNA): TGTGCCAGCACTACTAGCGGCCGGGAGCAGTTCTTC. Its protein is CASTTSGREQFF.

This clone occurred once. The rearrangement uses TRBV7-9 and TRBJ1-5, with D possibly matching TRBD1 (6 bases). The germline CDR1 and CDR2 sequences are SEHNR and FQNEAQ (reference sequence). V shed 0 bases and J shed 1 base, with 10 bases lying between them. The CDR3 runs to 16 residues. The CDR3 DNA follows: TGTGCCAGCAGCTTAGCCTCAGGGGAGAGCAATCAGCCCCAGCATTTT. Translating it yields CASSLASGESNQPQHF. Complete variable domain (other parts from reference TRBV7-9 and TRBJ1-5): DTGVSQNPRHKITKRGQNVTFRCDPISEHNRLYWYRQTLGQGPEFLTYFQNEAQLEKSRLLSDRFSAERPKGSFSTLEIQRTEQGDSAMYLCASSLASGESNQPQHFGDGTRLSIL.

The chain links TRBV11-2 to TRBJ1-3; maybe TRBD1 (5 bases). V lost 3 bases to trimming and J lost 3 bases, with 12 bases between them. Per the germline V gene, CDR1 is SGHAT and CDR2 is FQNNGV. This CDR3 contains 15 residues. The CDR3 is CASSLILGGGNTIYF. CDR3 in DNA: TGTGCCAGCAGCTTGATTCTCGGGGGTGGAAACACCATATATTTT.

The rearrangement uses TRBV19 and TRBJ1-1; 9 nucleotides line up with TRBD1. The length of the CDR3 is 14 residues. J lost 3 bases, V lost 3 bases, and 2 bases had no gene match. Germline-derived CDR1 and CDR2 are LNHDA and SQIVND (reference sequence). CDR3 in DNA: TGTGCCAGTAGTATGGACAGGGGATACACTGAAGCTTTCTTT. This gives the protein CASSMDRGYTEAFF.

The rearrangement links TRBV6-5 to TRBJ2-1; 7 bases line up with TRBD1. With 6 bases clipped from V and 6 bases from J, the junction kept 2 bases outside the gene matches. The CDR3 covers 12 residues. CDR1 and CDR2 (germline): MNHEY, SVGAGI. CDR3 in amino acids: CASRRQGNEQFF. The CDR3 DNA reads TGTGCCAGCAGGCGACAGGGCAATGAGCAGTTCTTC.

The genes are TRBV5-1 and TRBJ2-5; D is possibly TRBD1 (5 bases). Trimming left V 1 base short and J 0 bases short, with 10 bases between. Germline V gene data show CDR1 as SGHRS and CDR2 as YFSETQ. This CDR3 region has 15 residues. CDR3 loop: CASSLKDTYQETQYF. The CDR3 coding sequence is TGCGCCAGCAGCTTGAAGGACACATACCAAGAGACCCAGTACTTC.

The chain links TRBV25-1 to TRBJ2-1; 9 nucleotides match TRBD2. The V gene end was trimmed by 3 bases and the J gene end by 8 bases; junction bases not matched to a gene: 5. This CDR3 is 14 amino acids long. Germline-derived CDR1 and CDR2 are MGHDK and SYGVNS. DNA of the CDR3: TGTGCCAGCAGTGATAGCGGGAGTATATATGAGCAGTTCTTC. Its protein is CASSDSGSIYEQFF.